What follows is one TCR beta chain and its context. What it recognizes is unknown. The entry originates in a study of T cell responses to AZD1222 COVID-19 vaccine. Regarding the study as a whole: Donors were mostly white British, more females; clonal diversity possibly underestimated. Dominant at 160-218 and 743-854, vaccine-associated CD4 TCRs also spanned spike.

Assay: immunoSEQ multiplex PCR; the TCRdb copy retains only in-frame clones and omits some. The profile covers tens of thousands of clones, with approximately 90% appearing a single time and 15% to 20% taken by the ten largest. The sequencing here drew on peripheral blood, taken on day 0 of AZD1222 vaccination. The receptor comes from an adult in good health.

The CDR3 here is CASSTGQGNYGYTF. Here the CDR3 DNA reads TGTGCCAGCAGCACCGGACAGGGGAACTATGGCTACACCTTC. The rearrangement links TRBV5-4 to TRBJ1-2; 9 bases agree with TRBD1. Trimming at V came to 4 bases and at J to 2 bases, leaving 3 bases not matched to a gene. The CDR3 totals 14 residues. Germline CDR1 SGHNT, CDR2 YYREEE (reference sequence).